This T cell receptor beta chain was profiled in a study of blood T cell repertoires in COVID-19. Study-wide background: Samples of COVID-19 (acute and convalescent) were obtained from the United States, Italy and Spain. PBMCs, B-cell-depleted T cells, or T cells were the source of the cDNA or gDNA that made up the material.

Clones were sequenced by immunoSEQ multiplex PCR, and TCRdb holds only the in-frame ones, with some missing. Among around 120,000 clones listed, approximately 90% were seen once. CDR3 length: 19 amino acids. With V trimmed by 0 bases and J by 0 bases, 11 bases remained unmatched. Germline assignment: CDR1 MNHEY and CDR2 SVGEGT. This TCR derives from a human donor with active COVID-19. The donor label of this sample is uncertain. Sequenced sample: peripheral blood. The rearrangement uses TRBV6-2 or TRBV6-3 and TRBJ1-5, with 7 bases aligning to TRBD1. The CDR3 region is CASSYSTRQGVYSNQPQHF. The CDR3 coding sequence is TGTGCCAGCAGTTACTCGACGAGACAGGGCGTTTATAGCAATCAGCCCCAGCATTTT.